This T cell receptor (beta chain) stems from a study of CD8 T cells in ankylosing spondylitis. Whole-study results and caveats: Among TCR beta sequences, a motif of eight or nine highly homologous variants appeared characteristic of ankylosing spondylitis blood.

Regarding this clonotype: Its target is unknown.

MiXCR, applied by TCRdb to the 5' RACE reads, yields one record per CDR3 protein. This sample has hundreds of thousands of distinct CDR3 sequences; about 13% occur once, and the top ten carry about 6.8%. Germline-derived CDR1 and CDR2 are LGHDT and YNNKEL (reference sequence). Germline trimming cut 1 base from V and 15 bases from J; bases unmatched to any gene: 6. The CDR3 covers 14 residues. This receptor was taken from a male donor with ankylosing spondylitis. This sequence joins TRBV3-1 and TRBJ2-3; TRBD2 matches 14 bases. The sample taken for sequencing was blood, either unsorted or a sorted T cell fraction (not recorded which). The CDR3 coding sequence is TGTGCCAGCAGCCAAGCCCGGACTAGCGGGAGGATATATTTT. Its translation is CASSQARTSGRIYF.